One sample yielded the 30 T cell receptor beta chains listed below, sequenced in a study of blood T cell repertoires in COVID-19. Measured with immunoSEQ multiplex PCR; TCRdb has only the in-frame clones, and not every one. The data contain 200,000 to 250,000 clones, approximately 89% of them singletons. Sequences were obtained from PBMCs or T cells enriched from blood (not recorded which). All receptors derive from a woman in her 30s who had been exposed to COVID-19.

In regard to this clone: Other nucleotide sequences in the sample specify the same CDR3. The CDR3: CATSDSRYTEAFF. Written as DNA, the CDR3 is TGTGCCACCAGTGATTCTAGGTACACTGAAGCTTTCTTT. This sequence joins TRBV24-1 and TRBJ1-1, with no clear D. CDR3 length: 13 residues. Germline lookup yields CDR1 KGHDR and CDR2 SFDVKD. V was pared by 2 bases and J by 3 bases, with 6 bases between.

The CDR3 sequence: CASSQPDRGLGYGYTF. For the CDR3, the DNA is TGCGCCAGCAGCCAGCCGGACAGGGGGCTGGGCTATGGCTACACCTTC. The chain employs TRBV4-1 and TRBJ1-2, with 11 nucleotides matching TRBD1. The germline V gene encodes CDR1 MGHRA and CDR2 YSYEKL. There are 16 residues in the CDR3. V trimming: 3 bases; J trimming: 4 bases; junction bases outside the gene matches: 7.

The chain has TRBV2 and TRBJ1-1, with 10 positions matching TRBD1. The J segment lost 0 bases and the V segment lost 6 bases, leaving 4 bases of the junction unmatched. The CDR3 totals 15 residues. Germline-derived CDR1 and CDR2 are SNHLY and FYNNEI. CDR3 bases: TGTGCCAGCAGCGGGACAGGGGAACTGAACACTGAAGCTTTCTTT. It codes for CASSGTGELNTEAFF. Combining the CDR3 with reference TRBV2 and TRBJ1-1 gives the whole variable domain EPEVTQTPSHQVTQMGQEVILRCVPISNHLYFYWYRQILGQKVEFLVSFYNNEISEKSEIFDDQFSVERPDGSNFTLKIRSTKLEDSAMYFCASSGTGELNTEAFFGQGTRLTVV.

The chain recombines TRBV11-2 with TRBJ2-3; TRBD2 matches 8 bases. The J segment lost 5 bases and the V segment lost 0 bases, leaving 4 bases of the junction unmatched. CDR3 length: 15 amino acids. CDR1 SGHAT and CDR2 FQNNGV come from the germline V gene. The CDR3 loop is CASSLDGRAEDTQYF. Here the CDR3 DNA reads TGTGCCAGCAGCTTAGACGGGAGGGCCGAAGATACGCAGTATTTT.

This chain uses TRBV29-1 with TRBJ2-7; D call uncertain. The CDR3 loop spans 14 amino acids. The germline gives CDR1 SQVTM, CDR2 ANQGSEA. Trimming took 3 bases from V and 0 from J, leaving 12 bases between them. The CDR3 loop reads CSVDAPGSSYEQYF. The CDR3 DNA reads as TGCAGCGTTGATGCCCCTGGTAGCTCCTACGAGCAGTACTTC.

CDR3 DNA sequence: TGTGCCAGCAGTTTACGCACAGGGGGCCTTACTGAAGCTTTCTTT. It encodes CASSLRTGGLTEAFF. The chain joins TRBV28 to TRBJ1-1; 9 bases are a match to TRBD1. V lost 2 bases, J lost 5 bases, and 6 bases stayed unmatched. This CDR3 is built from 15 residues. The V gene's germline CDR1 is MDHEN and CDR2 SYDVKM.

V gene TRBV28 combines with J gene TRBJ1-5; D may be TRBD1 (6 bases). This CDR3 region has 16 residues. Germline lookup yields CDR1 MDHEN and CDR2 SYDVKM. The V end lost 4 bases, the J end lost 0 bases, and 13 bases lay between the germline ends. The CDR3 region is CASSSGGAYSNQPQHF. The CDR3 DNA reads as TGTGCCAGCAGTTCGGGGGGGGCCTATAGCAATCAGCCCCAGCATTTT.

The count of this clone is one. The rearrangement links TRBV19 to TRBJ1-2; 9 nucleotides match TRBD1. Trimming took 3 bases from V and 5 from J; bases not matched to a gene: 4. This CDR3 is 14 amino acids long. CDR1 LNHDA and CDR2 SQIVND come from the germline V gene (reference sequence). The CDR3 DNA reads TGTGCCAGTAGTATGAGGGACAGGGCTTATGGCTACACCTTC. Amino acid sequence: CASSMRDRAYGYTF.

V gene TRBV18 combines with J gene TRBJ2-7, with a weak D call TRBD2 (6 bases). V dropped 5 bases and J dropped 0 bases, with 14 bases sitting between them. The CDR3 is made up of 15 amino acids. The V gene's germline CDR1 is KGHSH and CDR2 LQKENI. As DNA, the CDR3 is TGTGCCAGCTCAGCGAGCCGGGGGTTCTCCTACGAGCAGTACTTC. This codes for CASSASRGFSYEQYF.

In the case of this clone: Other DNA sequences in this specimen translate into the identical CDR3. This chain connects TRBV5-1 to TRBJ1-2, with TRBD1 matching 7 bases. The junction had 1 base not matched to a gene; V was cut back by 0 bases and J by 2 bases. The CDR3 has 14 amino acids. CDR1 is SGHRS, CDR2 YFSETQ, per germline. CDR3 loop: CASSLGQGNYGYTF. DNA of the CDR3: TGCGCCAGCAGCTTGGGACAGGGAAACTATGGCTACACCTTC.

This chain connects TRBV13 to TRBJ2-7; 8 positions match TRBD2. V lost 1 base and J lost 3; bases outside the gene matches: 17. The CDR3 has 19 amino acids. CDR1 is PRHDT and CDR2 is FYEKMQ in the germline V gene (reference sequence). The CDR3 sequence: CASSLAIRGPGTSVYEQYF. CDR3 nucleotides: TGTGCCAGCAGCTTAGCCATAAGGGGACCCGGGACTAGTGTCTACGAGCAGTACTTC.

This rearrangement joins TRBV16 to TRBJ1-1; possible D gene TRBD1, 5 bases. CDR3 length: 16 residues. CDR1 and CDR2 (germline): KGHSY, FQNENV. V dropped 3 bases and J dropped 10 bases, with 24 bases sitting between them. The CDR3 spells CASSHYQEGAGKRAFF. The CDR3 bases are TGTGCCAGCAGCCACTATCAGGAGGGCGCAGGGAAGCGAGCTTTCTTT.

This chain joins TRBV28 and TRBJ1-1; tentatively, D is TRBD1 (5 bases). Between the trimmed V and J ends, which lost 2 bases and 1 base, there was a span of 11 bases. Germline CDR1 reads MDHEN; CDR2 reads SYDVKM. The CDR3 has 15 amino acids. The CDR3 DNA sequence: TGTGCCAGCAGTTTAGGTGGGGCACAGAACACTGAAGCTTTCTTT. Its protein product is CASSLGGAQNTEAFF.

The chain employs TRBV9 and TRBJ1-2, with 8 bases fitting TRBD1. The trim removed 3 bases at V and 7 bases at J, leaving 11 bases unmatched. The CDR3 has 15 amino acids. Germline CDR1 reads SGDLS; CDR2 reads YYNGEE. The CDR3 here is CASSDGQGREVGYTF. DNA of the CDR3: TGTGCCAGCAGCGACGGACAGGGCAGAGAGGTTGGCTACACCTTC.

This sequence joins TRBV2 and TRBJ2-7; 11 nucleotides line up with TRBD2. From germline, CDR1 is SNHLY and CDR2 FYNNEI. J was trimmed by 7 bases and V by 9 bases; bases with no gene match: 8. The CDR3 is 13 residues long. The CDR3 is CARGLAAGREQYF. The CDR3 region has the DNA TGTGCCAGGGGACTAGCGGCGGGACGGGAGCAGTACTTC.

The V and J genes are TRBV6-5 and TRBJ2-7; 9 nucleotides align to TRBD2. Trimming at V came to 6 bases and at J to 9 bases, leaving 9 bases not matched to a gene. The CDR3 totals 13 residues. Germline lookup yields CDR1 MNHEY and CDR2 SVGAGI. The CDR3 DNA is TGTGCCAGCAGGGGGGGGACTAGCAGTACGCAGTACTTC. This encodes CASRGGTSSTQYF.

The rearrangement joins TRBV5-1 to TRBJ2-2; 7 bases align to TRBD1. The V gene end was trimmed by 7 bases and the J gene end by 6 bases; junction bases not matched to a gene: 9. Germline CDR1 reads SGHRS; CDR2 reads YFSETQ. This CDR3 is 14 amino acids long. As DNA, the CDR3 is TGCGCCAGCCGAAGACAGGGCGTATCCGGGGAGCTGTTTTTT. Its protein product is CASRRQGVSGELFF.

The chain combines TRBV7-9 with TRBJ2-3; 12 nucleotides line up with TRBD2. V trimming: 5 bases; J trimming: 5 bases; junction bases outside the gene matches: 8. Germline CDR1 reads SEHNR; CDR2 reads FQNEAQ (reference sequence). The CDR3 spans 16 residues. DNA for the CDR3: TGTGCCAGCAGCGAGACTAGCGGGAGTGTGGAAGATACGCAGTATTTT. Amino acid sequence: CASSETSGSVEDTQYF.

The gene calls are TRBV6-5 and TRBJ2-2; 7 bases fit TRBD2. The CDR3 is 14 residues long. V gave up 8 bases and J gave up 2 bases; unmatched junction bases: 5. Germline values: CDR1 MNHEY, CDR2 SVGAGI. The CDR3, as DNA: TGTGCCAGCGGTCTAGCGGTCAACACCGGGGAGCTGTTTTTT. This gives the protein CASGLAVNTGELFF.

The chain has TRBV9 and TRBJ1-4; 9 bases are a match to TRBD1. Germline loops: CDR1 SGDLS, CDR2 YYNGEE. V shed 4 bases, J shed 7 bases, and the junction held 5 bases outside the gene matches. CDR3 length: 14 residues. CDR3 DNA sequence: TGTGCCAGCAGCTCAGGACAGGGGTTTGAAAAACTGTTTTTT. Translating gives CASSSGQGFEKLFF. Using reference TRBV9 and TRBJ1-4 for the parts outside the CDR3, the full variable domain is DSGVTQTPKHLITATGQRVTLRCSPRSGDLSVYWYQQSLDQGLQFLIQYYNGEERAKGNILERFSAQQFPDLHSELNLSSLELGDSALYFCASSSGQGFEKLFFGSGTQLSVL.

The chain couples TRBV19 to TRBJ2-3; D may be TRBD2 (6 bases). The CDR3 runs 13 residues. V lost 5 bases, J lost 3 bases, and 9 bases lay in between. CDR1 LNHDA and CDR2 SQIVND come from the germline V gene (reference sequence). In DNA form, the CDR3 reads TGTGCCAGTAGTTTAGGGAGGACAGATACGCAGTATTTT. It is translated as CASSLGRTDTQYF.

This clone has a handful of counts. The chain couples TRBV6-5 to TRBJ2-2, with a weak D call TRBD1 (5 bases). Germline-derived CDR1 and CDR2 are MNHEY and SVGAGI. CDR3 length: 13 residues. V gave up 6 bases and J gave up 5 bases, with 10 bases separating them. The CDR3 nucleotides read TGTGCCAGCAGCCAGACAGTTACCGGGGAGCTGTTTTTT. Amino acids: CASSQTVTGELFF.

This clone was detected a few times. The chain is built from TRBV6-1 and TRBJ1-5; D might be TRBD1 (5 bases). Germline CDR1 and CDR2: MNHNS and SASEGT. V lost 0 bases and J 6 bases, leaving 9 bases between the germline ends. This CDR3 spans 14 amino acids. Here the CDR3 reads CASSEARGSQPQHF. The CDR3, as DNA: TGTGCCAGCAGTGAAGCGCGGGGGAGTCAGCCCCAGCATTTT.

DNA for the CDR3: TGTGCCAGCAGCTTTGGGACAGGGGTGGCCGGGGAGCTGTTTTTT. Its protein product is CASSFGTGVAGELFF. This chain uses TRBV5-6 with TRBJ2-2; 10 bases match TRBD1. This CDR3 has 15 residues. Trimming at V came to 2 bases and at J to 6 bases, leaving 4 bases not matched to a gene. CDR1 and CDR2 from the germline V gene are SGHDT and YYEEEE.

The chain employs TRBV4-1 and TRBJ2-7, with 8 positions matching TRBD2. CDR1 and CDR2 from the germline V gene are MGHRA and YSYEKL. CDR3 length: 13 amino acids. The ends lost 3 bases at V and 5 bases at J; junction bases unmatched: 3. CDR3 loop: CASSHSGNNEQYF. The CDR3 DNA sequence: TGCGCCAGCAGCCATAGCGGGAATAACGAGCAGTACTTC.

The V call is TRBV27, the J call TRBJ2-7, with D perhaps matching TRBD1 (5 bases). This CDR3 comprises 12 residues. CDR1 and CDR2 (germline): MNHEY, SMNVEV (reference sequence). Trimming shortened V by 2 bases and J by 7 bases, and 9 bases separated the two germline ends. DNA of the CDR3: TGTGCCAGCAGTTTAAGAAGGGGTGAGCAGTACTTC. This codes for CASSLRRGEQYF.

This sequence joins TRBV7-2 and TRBJ1-3; 9 nucleotides agree with TRBD1. Germline CDR1 reads SGHTA; CDR2 reads FQGNSA. The ends lost 1 base at V and 3 bases at J; junction bases unmatched: 4. The CDR3 covers 16 residues. CDR3: CASSLEQGARGNTIYF. DNA for the CDR3: TGTGCCAGCAGCTTAGAACAGGGGGCGCGTGGAAACACCATATATTTT.

The rearrangement uses TRBV5-1 and TRBJ2-1; TRBD2 matches at 7 bases. Germline V gene data show CDR1 as SGHRS and CDR2 as YFSETQ. The length of the CDR3 is 16 residues. V shed 4 bases, J shed 0 bases, and the junction held 7 bases outside the gene matches. CDR3 sequence: CASSTRAGSSYNEQFF. In nucleotides, the CDR3 is TGCGCCAGCAGCACGCGAGCGGGAAGCTCCTACAATGAGCAGTTCTTC. Drawing the rest from reference TRBV5-1 and TRBJ2-1, the complete variable domain is KAGVTQTPRYLIKTRGQQVTLSCSPISGHRSVSWYQQTPGQGLQFLFEYFSETQRNKGNFPGRFSGRQFSNSRSEMNVSTLELGDSALYLCASSTRAGSSYNEQFFGPGTRLTVL.

The V and J genes are TRBV5-1 and TRBJ1-4; TRBD1 matches at 10 bases. V was pared by 4 bases and J by 11 bases, with 8 bases of the junction left unmatched. CDR1 SGHRS and CDR2 YFSETQ come from the germline V gene. The CDR3 has 14 amino acids. CDR3 DNA sequence: TGCGCCAGCAGCCAAGGACAGGGGGAGGCGAAACTGTTTTTT. It is translated as CASSQGQGEAKLFF. Based on the CDR3 plus reference TRBV5-1 and TRBJ1-4, the full variable domain is KAGVTQTPRYLIKTRGQQVTLSCSPISGHRSVSWYQQTPGQGLQFLFEYFSETQRNKGNFPGRFSGRQFSNSRSEMNVSTLELGDSALYLCASSQGQGEAKLFFGSGTQLSVL.

The chain recombines TRBV12-3 or TRBV12-4 with TRBJ2-3; TRBD1 might be the D (5 bases). With 6 bases removed from V and 6 bases from J, the gap between germline ends came to 7 bases. This CDR3 contains 11 residues. Here the CDR3 DNA reads TGTGCCAGCAGGTCAGGGGATACGCAGTATTTT. Translating gives CASRSGDTQYF.